These 19 T cell receptor beta chains were all obtained from the same sample, sequenced in a study of T cells in Graves' hyperthyroidism and ophthalmopathy. The CDR3 regions of TCR beta were amplified from RNA transcripts. The study used the HTBI primer set for a first-round RT-PCR of the TCR CDR3. Via MiXCR, TCRdb re-called the multiplex PCR reads, giving one row per CDR3 protein. The table includes approximately 510,000 distinct CDR3 sequences, less than 25% detected once. Sequences were obtained from blood. These receptors were obtained from a man younger than 30 with Graves' hyperthyroidism.

Comment on this clonotype: Being one base from a much bigger clone, this may be a read error. This rearrangement joins TRBV30 to TRBJ2-7, with unresolved D. The CDR3 spans 14 residues. Germline V CDR1 and CDR2: GTSNPN, SVGIG (reference sequence). The CDR3 is CARSPTANSYEQYF. CDR3 nucleotides: TGTGCCCGGAGTCCAACAGCAAACTCCTACGAGCAGTACTTC.

This clonotype has at least ten counts. The chain recombines TRBV28 with TRBJ2-7, with D hard to call. The V gene's germline CDR1 is MDHEN and CDR2 SYDVKM. The CDR3 extends over 13 amino acids. Trimming stripped 3 bases from V and 2 bases from J, with 8 bases between. CDR3 region: CASSFPLTYEQYF. CDR3 bases: TGTGCCAGCAGTTTCCCCCTGACCTACGAGCAGTACTTC.

The chain employs TRBV28 and TRBJ1-2; weak D call: TRBD1 (6 bases). CDR3 length: 14 residues. The germline CDR1 and CDR2 sequences are MDHEN and SYDVKM. Trimming took 8 bases from V and 4 from J, leaving 17 bases between them. CDR3 loop: CASYVGGQGYGYTF. The CDR3 region has the DNA TGTGCCAGCTATGTGGGGGGCCAGGGCTATGGCTACACCTTC.

This clonotype was detected many times. The chain carries TRBV14 and TRBJ1-2; D uncertain. The CDR3 covers 12 residues. With 1 base removed from V and 3 bases from J, the gap between germline ends came to 3 bases. Germline CDR1 reads SGHDN; CDR2 reads FVKESK. Here the CDR3 reads CASSQGHYGYTF. The CDR3 DNA follows: TGTGCCAGCAGCCAAGGACACTATGGCTACACCTTC.

This clonotype has a handful of counts. The gene calls are TRBV30 and TRBJ1-2; the D is unclear. Trimming removed 0 bases at V and 8 bases at J, with 10 bases between. Germline assignment: CDR1 GTSNPN and CDR2 SVGIG (reference sequence). This CDR3 has 12 amino acids. As DNA, the CDR3 is TGTGCCTGGAGTGTCTCCAAATTAGGCTACACCTTC. It specifies CAWSVSKLGYTF.

In this sample, this clonotype turned up many times. The genes are TRBV19 and TRBJ1-5, with D hard to call. The CDR3 loop spans 13 amino acids. Germline V lookup: CDR1 LNHDA, CDR2 SQIVND (reference sequence). Trimming took off 8 bases at V and 0 bases at J, with 8 bases between the two ends. The CDR3 DNA is TGTGCCAGTGCCTCATATAGCAATCAGCCCCAGCATTTT. The encoded protein is CASASYSNQPQHF.

The V and J genes are TRBV30 and TRBJ1-1; D remains unclear. Germline CDR1 GTSNPN, CDR2 SVGIG (reference sequence). CDR3 length: 11 residues. V was pared by 6 bases and J by 4 bases, with 9 bases between. As DNA, the CDR3 is TGTGCCTGTAGGGTGAGCACTGAAGCTTTCTTT. Its protein is CACRVSTEAFF.

There are many counts of this clonotype. V gene TRBV10-3 combines with J gene TRBJ2-6, with D perhaps matching TRBD1 or TRBD2 (5 bases each). The V end was cut by 2 bases, the J end by 3 bases, with 20 bases between. Germline V CDR1 and CDR2: ENHRY, SYGVKD. This CDR3 has 19 residues. The CDR3 loop is CAISERRAPWGSGANVLTF. The DNA of the CDR3 is TGTGCCATCAGTGAGCGTAGGGCGCCATGGGGGAGTGGGGCCAACGTCCTGACTTTC.

This clonotype occurred many times. The chain is built from TRBV11-1 and TRBJ2-5; TRBD1 is a possible D gene (5 bases). V was clipped by 3 bases and J by 2 bases, with 13 bases between them. CDR3 length: 15 residues. Germline values: CDR1 SGHAT, CDR2 FQDESV (reference sequence). The CDR3 DNA sequence: TGTGCCAGCAGCTTGGGGCAGCTTCCTCAAGAGACCCAGTACTTC. It is translated as CASSLGQLPQETQYF.

This clonotype was observed at least ten times. This rearrangement joins TRBV28 to TRBJ2-7, with D hard to call. The V and J ends lost 2 bases and 3 bases respectively, with 8 bases between them. The germline V gene has CDR1 MDHEN and CDR2 SYDVKM. The CDR3 is 13 amino acids. Here the CDR3 DNA reads TGTGCCAGCAGTTTAGGGCCTGACTACGAGCAGTACTTC. Translating it yields CASSLGPDYEQYF.

This clonotype was recorded at least ten times. The CDR3 here is CASSLELGGSSNQPQHF. Here the CDR3 DNA reads TGTGCCAGCAGCCTCGAATTAGGCGGATCCAGCAATCAGCCCCAGCATTTT. The chain has TRBV12-3 or TRBV12-4 and TRBJ1-5; D gene unclear. Trimming took 6 bases from V and 1 from J, leaving 19 bases between them. This CDR3 has 17 residues.

The chain employs TRBV18 and TRBJ2-7; 11 bases match TRBD1. This CDR3 contains 15 residues. V dropped 1 base and J dropped 6; count of bases not matched to a gene: 5. CDR1 KGHSH and CDR2 LQKENI come from the germline V gene. In nucleotides, the CDR3 is TGTGCCAGCTCACCACAAGGGACAGGGGGAGGCGAGCAGTACTTC. Protein: CASSPQGTGGGEQYF.

This clonotype was observed many times. The genes are TRBV19 and TRBJ1-5; maybe TRBD1 (5 bases). The CDR3 has 16 amino acids. Between the trimmed V and J ends, which lost 4 bases and 6 bases, there was a span of 19 bases. From germline, CDR1 is LNHDA and CDR2 SQIVND (reference sequence). The CDR3: CASSSVGGGTLQPQHF. CDR3 DNA: TGTGCCAGTAGTAGCGTAGGAGGAGGGACTCTTCAGCCCCAGCATTTT.

This clonotype showed up just a few times. This chain joins TRBV2 and TRBJ1-2; 8 nucleotides agree with TRBD1. CDR1 and CDR2 from the germline V gene are SNHLY and FYNNEI. This CDR3 is 12 amino acids long. V lost 6 bases to trimming and J lost 8 bases; unmatched junction nucleotides: 5. The CDR3 sequence: CASRWTGSGYTF. DNA for the CDR3: TGTGCCAGCAGATGGACAGGGAGCGGCTACACCTTC.

Many counts were recorded for this clonotype. The chain links TRBV25-1 to TRBJ2-5, with 10 nucleotides matching TRBD2. The CDR3 has 14 residues. Germline CDR1 MGHDK, CDR2 SYGVNS. V trimming: 7 bases; J trimming: 5 bases; junction bases outside the gene matches: 7. CDR3 loop: CASTSAGGIETQYF. CDR3 nucleotides: TGTGCCAGCACTTCAGCGGGGGGGATCGAGACCCAGTACTTC.

The genes are TRBV20-1 and TRBJ2-7; 7 bases map to TRBD2. CDR1 and CDR2 from the germline V gene are DFQATT and SNEGSKA (reference sequence). J gave up 6 bases and V 0 bases, and 8 bases lay outside the gene matches. This CDR3 spans 14 amino acids. CDR3 residues: CSARDTRESGEQYF. CDR3 in DNA: TGCAGTGCTAGAGATACGCGGGAGTCTGGCGAGCAGTACTTC.

The V and J genes are TRBV20-1 and TRBJ1-2; D call uncertain. V lost 0 bases to trimming and J lost 6 bases, with 14 bases between them. Looked up from germline, CDR1 is DFQATT and CDR2 is SNEGSKA (reference sequence). The CDR3 spans 14 residues. CDR3 region: CSAREPSDGNGYTF. The CDR3, as DNA: TGCAGTGCTAGAGAGCCCTCGGACGGTAATGGCTACACCTTC.

This clonotype was seen a few times. The germline gene is not matched at one end of the junction; a read error may be the cause. The chain links TRBV7-6 to TRBJ2-4; a possible D gene is TRBD2 (5 bases). The CDR3 is 14 amino acids. Germline assignment: CDR1 SGHVS and CDR2 FNYEAQ. CDR3 sequence (DNA): TGTGCCAGCAGCCCCGCGCTAGCCAAAAACATTAAGTACTTC. Translated, it gives CASSPALAKNIKYF.

This clonotype was seen ten or more times. For the CDR3, the DNA is TGTGCCAGCAGCGCCGGGACAGGGGTCCGGAACACTGAAGCTTTCTTT. As protein: CASSAGTGVRNTEAFF. The rearrangement joins TRBV7-4 to TRBJ1-1; 10 nucleotides align to TRBD1. Per germline, CDR1 SGHVT and CDR2 SQSDAQ. The CDR3 spans 16 residues. J was trimmed by 1 base and V by 5 bases; bases with no gene match: 7.